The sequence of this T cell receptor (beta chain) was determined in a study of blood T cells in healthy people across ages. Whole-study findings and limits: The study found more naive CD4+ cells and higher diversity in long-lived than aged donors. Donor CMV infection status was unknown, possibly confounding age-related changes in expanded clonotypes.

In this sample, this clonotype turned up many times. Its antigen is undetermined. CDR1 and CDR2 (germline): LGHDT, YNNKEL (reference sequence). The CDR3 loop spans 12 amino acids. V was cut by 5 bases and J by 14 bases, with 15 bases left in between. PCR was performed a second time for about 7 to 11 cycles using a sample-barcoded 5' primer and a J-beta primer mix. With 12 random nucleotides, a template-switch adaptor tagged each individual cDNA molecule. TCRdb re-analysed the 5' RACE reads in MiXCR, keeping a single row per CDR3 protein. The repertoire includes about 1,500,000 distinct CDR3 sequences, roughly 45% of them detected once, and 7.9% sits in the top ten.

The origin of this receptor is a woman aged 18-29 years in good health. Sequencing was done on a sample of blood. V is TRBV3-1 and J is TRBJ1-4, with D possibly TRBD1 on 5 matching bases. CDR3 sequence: CASSFQGESLFF. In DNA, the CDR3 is TGTGCCAGCAGCTTTCAAGGGGAAAGCCTGTTTTTT.